There are a few counts of the clone carrying this TCR beta chain. Its specificity is not known. These data are taken from a study of cytomegalovirus exposure and HLA in healthy donors. Findings and caveats of the study: Compared with the roughly 700-donor mean, an Asian-associated ancestry cluster reportedly had fewer N-insertions, according to a later analysis. Most TCR beta V segments were productive about 87% or about 30% of the time in an earlier analysis.

This CDR3 spans 15 amino acids. Trimming pared 2 bases from V and 4 bases from J, leaving 13 bases between. The germline V gene encodes CDR1 MNHNS and CDR2 SASEGT. The PCR was carried out with 60 Vbeta primers and 13 Jbeta primers. The repertoire was sequenced with immunoSEQ multiplex PCR; TCRdb's copy has only in-frame clones and lacks some. Among approximately 210,000 clones listed, more than 65% were seen once. The receptor comes from a girl aged 10 to 17 in good health and CMV-seropositive. The source material was PBMCs. V usage is TRBV6-1 and J usage is TRBJ2-3; tentative D call: TRBD1 (5 bases). CDR3 in amino acids: CASSENRWGPDTQYF. The CDR3 nucleotides are TGTGCCAGCAGTGAAAACAGGTGGGGCCCAGATACGCAGTATTTT.